A selection of T cell receptor beta chains follows, all from one sample in a study of shared clonotypes between healthy human individuals. Using immunoSEQ multiplex PCR, the repertoire was profiled, and TCRdb retains in-frame clones only, with some absent. The sample has fewer than 850,000 clones, approximately 97% seen once. Sample: naive CD8+ T cells sorted from blood. All receptors derive from a man aged 25 to 40 in good health. Both conserved end residues are part of each CDR3.

V gene: TRBV20-1
CDR3 protein: CSARRANEQYF

V gene: TRBV9
CDR3 protein: CASSVTGLAASLDEQYF

V gene: TRBV10-2
CDR3 protein: CASSRLARAADTQYF

V gene: TRBV27
CDR3 protein: CASGLRWSSYNEQFF

V gene: TRBV7-9
CDR3 protein: CASRVGGASAHYGYTF

V gene: TRBV19
CDR3 protein: CASTSRGSSTDTQYF

V gene: TRBV15
CDR3 protein: CATSRDGGSNDEQYF

V gene: TRBV7-9
CDR3 protein: CASSLVEGASYEQYF

V gene: TRBV6-4
CDR3 protein: CASSGAPRYEQYF

V gene: TRBV5-4
CDR3 protein: CASSLDRAGKTQYF

V gene: TRBV9
CDR3 protein: CASSGPENEQYF

V gene: TRBV4-3
CDR3 protein: CASSRILVGDTEAFF

V gene: TRBV29-1
CDR3 protein: CSVVLAGGYEQFF

V gene: TRBV6-1
CDR3 protein: CASSELPGQTYSNQPQHF

V gene: TRBV21-1
CDR3 protein: CASSKGQVELDEQFF

V gene: TRBV27
CDR3 protein: CASSPTGTHYNEQFF

V gene: TRBV11-2
CDR3 protein: CASSQGLAGEETQYF

V gene: TRBV27
CDR3 protein: CASSPGTRALNEQFF

V gene: TRBV7-9
CDR3 protein: CASSPPGVRAEAFF

V gene: TRBV27
CDR3 protein: CASSLLMGGGIGYEQYF

V gene: TRBV7-6
CDR3 protein: CASSLAEPQETQYF

V gene: TRBV6-6
CDR3 protein: CASSIFRETQYF

V gene: TRBV7-7
CDR3 protein: CASSFGTGAYEQYF

V gene: TRBV19
CDR3 protein: CASGTVEAFF

V gene: TRBV10-3
CDR3 protein: CAISETERVSGNTIYF

V gene: TRBV7-9
CDR3 protein: CASSSYEQYF

V gene: TRBV7-9
CDR3 protein: CASSPPTGNYGYTF

V gene: TRBV7-3
CDR3 protein: CASSASRTGEKQYF